This T cell receptor (beta chain) was retrieved from a study of early T cells in non-severe SARS-CoV-2 infection. MiXCR, run by TCRdb on the 5' RACE reads, gives a single entry per CDR3 protein. The profile shows about 110,000 distinct CDR3 sequences, around 10% of them singletons. This clonotype was seen a few times. CDR1 is ENHRY and CDR2 is SYGVKD in the germline V gene. The CDR3 runs 16 residues. V lost 6 bases and J 0 bases, leaving 17 bases between the germline ends. The rearrangement joins TRBV10-3 to TRBJ2-5, with D possibly called TRBD1 or TRBD2 (5 bases each). Sequenced: whole blood. The source of this sequence is an adult who was a healthcare worker with PCR-confirmed SARS-CoV-2 infection or an uninfected control (not recorded which). The CDR3 DNA sequence: TGTGCCATCAGATCGACCGGGACGAAACACCAAGAGACCCAGTACTTC. Protein product: CAIRSTGTKHQETQYF.